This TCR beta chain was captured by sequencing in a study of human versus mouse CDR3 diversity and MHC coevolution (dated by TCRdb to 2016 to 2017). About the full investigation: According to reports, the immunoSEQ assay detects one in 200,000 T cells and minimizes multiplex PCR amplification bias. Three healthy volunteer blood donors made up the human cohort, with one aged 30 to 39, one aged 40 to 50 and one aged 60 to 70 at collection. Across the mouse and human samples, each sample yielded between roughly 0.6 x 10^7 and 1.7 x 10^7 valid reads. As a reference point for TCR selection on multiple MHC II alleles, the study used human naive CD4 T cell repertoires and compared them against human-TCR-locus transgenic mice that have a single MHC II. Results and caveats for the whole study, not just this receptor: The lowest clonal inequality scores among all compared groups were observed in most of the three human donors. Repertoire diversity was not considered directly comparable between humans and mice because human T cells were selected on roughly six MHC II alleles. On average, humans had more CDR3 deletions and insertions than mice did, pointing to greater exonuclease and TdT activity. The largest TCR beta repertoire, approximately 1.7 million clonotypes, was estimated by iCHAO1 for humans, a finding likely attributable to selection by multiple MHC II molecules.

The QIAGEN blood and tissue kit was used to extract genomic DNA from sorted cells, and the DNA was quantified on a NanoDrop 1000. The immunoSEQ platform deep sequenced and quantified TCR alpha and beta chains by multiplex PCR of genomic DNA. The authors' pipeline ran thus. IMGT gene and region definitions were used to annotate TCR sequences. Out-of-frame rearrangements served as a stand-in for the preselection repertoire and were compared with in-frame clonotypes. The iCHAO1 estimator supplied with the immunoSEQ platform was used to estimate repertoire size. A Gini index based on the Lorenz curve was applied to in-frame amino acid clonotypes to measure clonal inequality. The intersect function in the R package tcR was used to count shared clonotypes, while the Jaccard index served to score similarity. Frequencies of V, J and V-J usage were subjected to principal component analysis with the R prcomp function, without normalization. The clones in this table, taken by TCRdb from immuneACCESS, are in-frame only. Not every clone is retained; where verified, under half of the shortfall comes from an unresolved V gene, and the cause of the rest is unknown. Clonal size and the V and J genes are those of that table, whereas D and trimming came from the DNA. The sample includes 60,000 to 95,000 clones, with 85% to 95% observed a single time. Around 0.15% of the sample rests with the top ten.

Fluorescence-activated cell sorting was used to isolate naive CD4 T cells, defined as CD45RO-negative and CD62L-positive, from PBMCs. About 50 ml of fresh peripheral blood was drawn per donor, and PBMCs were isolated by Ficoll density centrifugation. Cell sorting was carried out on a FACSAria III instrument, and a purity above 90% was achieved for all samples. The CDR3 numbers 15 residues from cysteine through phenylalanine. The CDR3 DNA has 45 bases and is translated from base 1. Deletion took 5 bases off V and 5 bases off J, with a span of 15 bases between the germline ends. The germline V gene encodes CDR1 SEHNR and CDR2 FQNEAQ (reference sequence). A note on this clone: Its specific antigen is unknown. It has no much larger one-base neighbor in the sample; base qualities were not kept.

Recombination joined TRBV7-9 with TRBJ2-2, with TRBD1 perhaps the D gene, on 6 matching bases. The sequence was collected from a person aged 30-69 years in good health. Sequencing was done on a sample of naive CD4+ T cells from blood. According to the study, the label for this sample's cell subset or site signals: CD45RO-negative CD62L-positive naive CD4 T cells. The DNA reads TGTGCCAGCAGCCCGCAGGACAGAAAGACCGGGGAGCTGTTTTTT. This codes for CASSPQDRKTGELFF.